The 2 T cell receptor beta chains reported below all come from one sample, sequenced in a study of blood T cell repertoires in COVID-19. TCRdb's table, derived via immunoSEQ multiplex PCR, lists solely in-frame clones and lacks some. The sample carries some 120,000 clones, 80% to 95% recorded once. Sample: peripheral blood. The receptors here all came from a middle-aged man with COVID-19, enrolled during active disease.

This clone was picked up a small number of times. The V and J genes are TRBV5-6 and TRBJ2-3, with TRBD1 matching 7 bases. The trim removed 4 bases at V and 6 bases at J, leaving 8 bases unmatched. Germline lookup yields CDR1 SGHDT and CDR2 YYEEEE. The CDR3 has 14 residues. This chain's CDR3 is CASSPWDSHDTQYF. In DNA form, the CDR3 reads TGTGCCAGCAGCCCCTGGGACAGCCACGATACGCAGTATTTT.

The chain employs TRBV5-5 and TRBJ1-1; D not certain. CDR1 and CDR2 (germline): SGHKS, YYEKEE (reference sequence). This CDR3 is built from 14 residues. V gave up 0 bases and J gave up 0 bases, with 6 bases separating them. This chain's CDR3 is CASSLATVNTEAFF. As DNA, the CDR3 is TGTGCCAGCAGCTTGGCTACGGTGAACACTGAAGCTTTCTTT.